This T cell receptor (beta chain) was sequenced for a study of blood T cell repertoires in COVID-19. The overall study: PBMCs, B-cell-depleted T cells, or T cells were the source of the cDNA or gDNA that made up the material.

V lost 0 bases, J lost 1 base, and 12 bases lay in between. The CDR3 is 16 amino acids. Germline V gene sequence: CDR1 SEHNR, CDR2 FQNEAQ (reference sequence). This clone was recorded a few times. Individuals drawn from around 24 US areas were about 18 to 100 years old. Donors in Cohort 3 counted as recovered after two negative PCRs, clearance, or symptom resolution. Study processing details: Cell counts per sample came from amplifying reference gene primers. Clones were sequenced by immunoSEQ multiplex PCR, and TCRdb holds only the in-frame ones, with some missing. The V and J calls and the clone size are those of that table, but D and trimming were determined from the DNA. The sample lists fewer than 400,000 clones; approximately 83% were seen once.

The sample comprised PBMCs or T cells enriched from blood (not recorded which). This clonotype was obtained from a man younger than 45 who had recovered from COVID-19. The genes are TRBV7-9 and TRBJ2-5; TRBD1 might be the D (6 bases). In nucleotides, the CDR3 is TGTGCCAGCAGCTTAGCCAGGGGAGATCCCCAAGAGACCCAGTACTTC. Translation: CASSLARGDPQETQYF. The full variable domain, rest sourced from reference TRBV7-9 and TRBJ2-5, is DTGVSQNPRHKITKRGQNVTFRCDPISEHNRLYWYRQTLGQGPEFLTYFQNEAQLEKSRLLSDRFSAERPKGSFSTLEIQRTEQGDSAMYLCASSLARGDPQETQYFGPGTRLLVL.